The source of this TCR beta chain is a study of T cells in tumors after PD-1 blockade. This clone was found a few times. From germline, CDR1 is SNHLY and CDR2 FYNNEI. CDR3 length equals 14 residues. V gave up 4 bases and J gave up 2 bases; unmatched junction bases: 2. Template: tumor biopsy or peripheral blood genomic DNA, roughly 550-6,500 ng per sample. Profiled with immunoSEQ multiplex PCR; TCRdb holds only in-frame clones, not every one. The table lists some 18,000 clones, 81% of them singletons, with 20% to 30% in the top ten. Sample: PBMCs, taken after anti-PD-1 therapy. The clonotype comes from a human donor with advanced basal cell or squamous cell carcinoma (not recorded which). J is TRBJ1-3 and V is TRBV2; 7 bases fit TRBD1. The CDR3 loop is CASSVGQAGNTIYF. The CDR3 DNA sequence: TGTGCCAGCAGTGTAGGACAGGCTGGAAACACCATATATTTT.